This T cell receptor (beta chain) stems from a study of cytomegalovirus exposure and HLA in healthy donors. Overall study results and limits: 150 to 200 TCR beta chains were listed as cytomegalovirus-associated. Specificity for CMV antigens was confirmed in vitro for a few of the CMV-associated chains. In a later analysis, productive TCRs from donors in an Asian-associated ancestry cluster reportedly carried fewer N-insertions than the cohort mean.

To note about this clone: The antigen is unknown.

The PCR used 60 Vbeta and 13 Jbeta primers. Clones were read by immunoSEQ multiplex PCR, and TCRdb kept only the in-frame ones, dropping some. Here the sample table reports around 97,000 clones. V lost 0 bases and J lost 2, with 8 bases in between. The CDR3 runs to 15 residues. Germline CDR1 is SGHRS and CDR2 is YFSETQ. The sequence came from a man in his forties or fifties in good health and CMV-seronegative. The sequencing sample was made of PBMCs. The chain couples TRBV5-1 to TRBJ2-2, with D maybe TRBD1 (6 bases). The CDR3: CASSLDGGNTGELFF. The CDR3 nucleotides read TGCGCCAGCAGCTTGGATGGGGGCAACACCGGGGAGCTGTTTTTT.